The T cell receptor beta chain described here comes from a study of T cells after somatic rescue of genetic block. V gave up 7 bases and J gave up 0 bases, with 10 bases separating them. This CDR3 region has 14 residues. Per germline, CDR1 SNHLY and CDR2 FYNNEI. Here immunoSEQ multiplex PCR was the method, and the copy in TCRdb shows in-frame clones only, minus some. The profile shows about 12,000 clones, roughly 73% of them singletons. The sequence came from a boy between 5 and 17 years old. Sequenced material: peripheral blood mononuclear cells (PBMCs). The chain recombines TRBV2 with TRBJ1-3; D possibly corresponds to TRBD1 (5 bases). The CDR3 bases are TGTGCCAGCAACCTCGACAGCTCTGGAAACACCATATATTTT. Residues: CASNLDSSGNTIYF.